These 27 T cell receptor beta chains share one sample of origin, sequenced in a study of blood T cell repertoires in COVID-19. Assay used: immunoSEQ multiplex PCR; TCRdb lists only in-frame clones, some missing. Of about 260,000 clones in the sample, around 86% were seen once. Material: peripheral blood. The receptors come from a woman in her fifties or sixties with COVID-19, enrolled during active disease.

The V gene is TRBV7-3, the J gene TRBJ2-1; D is possibly TRBD2 (6 bases). Germline CDR1 is SGHTA and CDR2 is FQGTGA. The CDR3 is 15 residues long. The germline V and J ends were trimmed by 0 bases and 5 bases, with 11 bases remaining between them. The DNA for the CDR3 is TGTGCCAGCAGCTTAACCGGGAGTCGGGACAATGAGCAGTTCTTC. Its protein product is CASSLTGSRDNEQFF.

The genes are TRBV28 and TRBJ2-3; 12 positions match TRBD2. The J segment lost 4 bases and the V segment lost 6 bases, leaving 8 bases of the junction unmatched. This CDR3 has 16 amino acids. Germline CDR1 is MDHEN and CDR2 is SYDVKM. The CDR3: CASSPASGRAADTQYF. The CDR3 DNA is TGTGCCAGCAGCCCTGCTAGCGGGAGGGCGGCAGATACGCAGTATTTT.

The rearrangement joins TRBV11-2 to TRBJ2-7; the D gene is possibly TRBD2 (5 bases). Germline V gives CDR1 SGHAT, CDR2 FQNNGV. The germline V and J ends were trimmed by 6 bases and 6 bases, with 18 bases remaining between them. This CDR3 is built from 14 residues. CDR3 in DNA: TGTGCCAGCAGACCCACCGGTGGGCTAGCCGAGCAGTACTTC. Translating it yields CASRPTGGLAEQYF.

The chain links TRBV6-5 to TRBJ2-2, with D maybe TRBD2 (5 bases). V lost 6 bases, J lost 7 bases, and 15 bases lay in between. Germline-derived CDR1 and CDR2 are MNHEY and SVGAGI. The CDR3 consists of 14 residues. CDR3 in DNA: TGTGCCAGCAGCATTCAGACTGAGGGCGGGGAGCTGTTTTTT. Translated, it gives CASSIQTEGGELFF.

The chain recombines TRBV28 with TRBJ2-1; 12 nucleotides line up with TRBD2. V was pared by 8 bases and J by 5 bases, with 7 bases of the junction left unmatched. Germline V lookup: CDR1 MDHEN, CDR2 SYDVKM. The CDR3 consists of 15 residues. The CDR3 loop reads CASCSPSGRDNEQFF. The CDR3 DNA follows: TGTGCCAGCTGCTCCCCTAGCGGGAGGGACAATGAGCAGTTCTTC.

V usage is TRBV6-2 or TRBV6-3 and J usage is TRBJ2-2; D is perhaps TRBD1 (6 bases). The length of the CDR3 is 16 residues. The germline V and J ends were trimmed by 6 bases and 0 bases, with 14 bases remaining between them. CDR1 MNHEY and CDR2 SVGEGT come from the germline V gene. The CDR3 protein is CASSPRGATNTGELFF. CDR3 DNA: TGTGCCAGCAGCCCCAGGGGCGCGACGAACACCGGGGAGCTGTTTTTT.

V gene TRBV18 combines with J gene TRBJ1-5; D uncertain. CDR1 is KGHSH, CDR2 LQKENI, per germline. Deletions cut 3 bases from V and 6 bases from J, with 15 bases between. CDR3 size: 15 residues. CDR3 coding DNA: TGTGCCAGCTCACCTGGACCCCGGGGTGGTCAGCCCCAGCATTTT. Translation gives CASSPGPRGGQPQHF.

The rearrangement links TRBV29-1 to TRBJ1-1; D remains unclear. The CDR3 length is 12 residues. CDR1 SQVTM and CDR2 ANQGSEA come from the germline V gene. Trimming pared 6 bases from V and 7 bases from J, leaving 15 bases between. CDR3 sequence: CSVGSLALEAFF. CDR3 nucleotide sequence: TGCAGCGTCGGATCTCTAGCCCTTGAAGCTTTCTTT.

The chain couples TRBV2 to TRBJ2-7; perhaps TRBD1 as D (5 bases). Germline V gene lookup returns CDR1 SNHLY and CDR2 FYNNEI. The length of the CDR3 is 12 residues. Trimming pared 8 bases from V and 0 bases from J, leaving 8 bases between. The DNA of the CDR3 is TGTGCCAGCCGACAGAGCTCCTACGAGCAGTACTTC. Encoded protein: CASRQSSYEQYF.

V is TRBV28 and J is TRBJ1-3; D is possibly TRBD1 (6 bases). Germline values: CDR1 MDHEN, CDR2 SYDVKM. Trimming cost V 5 bases and J 0 bases, with 14 bases left between them. This CDR3 is built from 16 residues. CDR3 coding DNA: TGTGCCAGCAGTACGAGGACAGATCCCTCTGGAAACACCATATATTTT. This sequence encodes CASSTRTDPSGNTIYF.

The chain employs TRBV3-1 (or the pseudogene TRBV3-2) and TRBJ1-2, with 10 bases aligning to TRBD1. The V and J ends lost 3 bases and 13 bases, in that order; junction bases with no gene match: 14. CDR1 and CDR2 from the germline V gene are LGHDT and YNNKEL (reference sequence). This CDR3 comprises 15 residues. CDR3 loop: CASSQIPLQGQGITF. The CDR3 DNA reads TGTGCCAGCAGCCAGATTCCCCTCCAGGGACAGGGGATCACCTTC.

This chain connects TRBV7-3 to TRBJ2-1; 13 bases line up with TRBD2. Germline loops: CDR1 SGHTA, CDR2 FQGTGA. The CDR3 has 17 amino acids. V shed 3 bases and J 8 bases; nucleotides not matched to a gene: 10. Here the CDR3 reads CASSFTQGLAGPHEQFF. In nucleotides, the CDR3 is TGTGCCAGCAGCTTTACCCAGGGACTAGCGGGACCCCATGAGCAGTTCTTC.

The sample holds many counts of this clone. This sequence joins TRBV9 and TRBJ1-3; a weak D match, TRBD1 (5 bases). Trimming stripped 0 bases from V and 2 bases from J, with 9 bases between. Germline loops: CDR1 SGDLS, CDR2 YYNGEE. The CDR3 contains 15 residues. In DNA form, the CDR3 reads TGTGCCAGCAGCGTAGGGAGGGGAACTGGAAACACCATATATTTT. Translated, it gives CASSVGRGTGNTIYF.

The chain has TRBV30 and TRBJ2-3, with D maybe TRBD1 (5 bases). The CDR3 is 15 amino acids. CDR1 is GTSNPN and CDR2 is SVGIG in the germline V gene (reference sequence). V lost 2 bases and J lost 0, with 12 bases in between. In DNA form, the CDR3 reads TGTGCCTGGAGTCCTACAGGCTCTAGCACAGATACGCAGTATTTT. It encodes CAWSPTGSSTDTQYF.

The genes are TRBV9 and TRBJ1-2, with D possibly TRBD1 on 6 matching bases. This CDR3 spans 14 amino acids. CDR1 SGDLS and CDR2 YYNGEE come from the germline V gene. Trimming took off 3 bases at V and 7 bases at J, with 16 bases between the two ends. The CDR3 DNA reads TGTGCCAGCAGCGCGATACAGGGTGTGAGTGGCTACACCTTC. This encodes CASSAIQGVSGYTF.

V usage is TRBV6-5 and J usage is TRBJ1-2; maybe TRBD1 (6 bases). The CDR3 contains 13 residues. Trimming left V 11 bases short and J 8 bases short, with 21 bases between. CDR1 is MNHEY, CDR2 SVGAGI, per germline. In DNA, the CDR3 is TGTGCCGGCGACGCCAAACAGGGTCTGGGCTACACCTTC. This codes for CAGDAKQGLGYTF.

Turning to this clone: Other DNA sequences in the same sample also yield this CDR3. The chain couples TRBV24-1 to TRBJ1-5, with no clear D. Trimming stripped 2 bases from V and 0 bases from J, with 10 bases between. CDR3 length equals 16 residues. The V gene's germline CDR1 is KGHDR and CDR2 SFDVKD. The CDR3 nucleotides are TGTGCCACCAGTGATTCTGGGAGATCTAGCAATCAGCCCCAGCATTTT. Amino acid sequence: CATSDSGRSSNQPQHF.

This clone was observed many times. The gene calls are TRBV3-1 (or the pseudogene TRBV3-2) and TRBJ2-7; D unresolved. CDR3 length: 13 residues. The germline gives CDR1 LGHDT, CDR2 YNNKEL (reference sequence). With 3 bases removed from V and 2 bases from J, the gap between germline ends came to 8 bases. In nucleotides, the CDR3 is TGTGCCAGCAGCCAGACACAAGCCTACGAGCAGTACTTC. This gives the protein CASSQTQAYEQYF.

This clone was picked up one time. Here the CDR3 reads CASSETGIFSEQFF. Written as DNA, the CDR3 is TGCGCCAGCAGTGAGACCGGGATTTTTAGTGAGCAGTTCTTC. The gene calls are TRBV10-2 and TRBJ2-1, with a possible D match to TRBD2 (5 bases). With 2 bases removed from V and 9 bases from J, the gap between germline ends came to 14 bases. CDR1 is WSHSY, CDR2 SAAADI, per germline. The CDR3 runs 14 residues.

The chain links TRBV18 to TRBJ2-7; 13 bases line up with TRBD2. CDR3 length: 15 amino acids. Unmatched junction bases numbered 5, after V lost 3 bases and J lost 6 bases. In germline, CDR1 is KGHSH, CDR2 LQKENI. The CDR3 nucleotides read TGTGCCAGCTCACCCGGACTAGCGGGAGCTGGCGAGCAGTACTTC. Its protein is CASSPGLAGAGEQYF. Based on the CDR3 plus reference TRBV18 and TRBJ2-7, the full variable domain is NAGVMQNPRHLVRRRGQEARLRCSPMKGHSHVYWYRQLPEEGLKFMVYLQKENIIDESGMPKERFSAEFPKEGPSILRIQQVVRGDSAAYFCASSPGLAGAGEQYFGPGTRLTVT.

CDR3 protein: CATSGRRGGVYEKLFF. CDR3 bases: TGTGCCACCAGCGGTAGGAGGGGTGGAGTATATGAAAAACTGTTTTTT. This chain links TRBV15 with TRBJ1-4, with D possibly TRBD1 on 5 matching bases. The CDR3 contains 16 residues. Germline CDR1 is LNHNV and CDR2 is YYDKDF (reference sequence). V gave up 5 bases and J gave up 6 bases, with 19 bases separating them.

The V and J genes are TRBV24-1 and TRBJ1-2; 8 bases align to TRBD1. V trimming: 3 bases; J trimming: 8 bases; junction bases outside the gene matches: 10. The CDR3 covers 15 residues. The germline V gene has CDR1 KGHDR and CDR2 SFDVKD. CDR3 residues: CATSDPSRGPRGYTF. CDR3 nucleotide sequence: TGTGCCACCAGTGATCCTTCCAGGGGGCCAAGGGGCTACACCTTC.

V and J are TRBV5-1 and TRBJ2-3; possibly TRBD2 for D (6 bases). In germline, CDR1 is SGHRS, CDR2 YFSETQ. Trimming removed 0 bases from V and 5 bases from J, with 25 bases in between. The CDR3 is 19 amino acids. The CDR3 DNA reads TGCGCCAGCAGCTTGGCTGCGGGGAGTACCCAAGGCTGGAAAGATACGCAGTATTTT. Protein sequence: CASSLAAGSTQGWKDTQYF.

The CDR3 nucleotides are TGTGCCAGCATCTCCGGGACTGGAAGTTCACCCCTCCACTTT. This gives the protein CASISGTGSSPLHF. The chain is built from TRBV28 and TRBJ1-6; TRBD1 might be the D (5 bases). Germline V gene sequence: CDR1 MDHEN, CDR2 SYDVKM. The CDR3 covers 14 residues. The germline V and J ends were trimmed by 7 bases and 9 bases, with 16 bases remaining between them.

The rearrangement uses TRBV7-9 and TRBJ2-7; possible D gene TRBD1, 6 bases. There are 18 residues in the CDR3. CDR1 and CDR2 from the germline V gene are SEHNR and FQNEAQ (reference sequence). With 5 bases removed from V and 1 base from J, the gap between germline ends came to 24 bases. The DNA for the CDR3 is TGTGCCAGCAGCCCTAGGGGGTTTTCAGGGAACCTTTCCTACGAGCAGTACTTC. This encodes CASSPRGFSGNLSYEQYF.

The rearrangement links TRBV9 to TRBJ2-1, with no clear D. Germline assignment: CDR1 SGDLS and CDR2 YYNGEE. The CDR3 loop spans 14 amino acids. Trimming shortened V by 4 bases and J by 0 bases, and 8 bases separated the two germline ends. In nucleotides, the CDR3 is TGTGCCAGCAGCCAGAGGTCCTCCTACAATGAGCAGTTCTTC. It specifies CASSQRSSYNEQFF.

The J gene is TRBJ2-1, the V gene TRBV9, with 8 positions matching TRBD1. CDR1 is SGDLS and CDR2 is YYNGEE in the germline V gene. The CDR3 sequence is 15 residues long. The V gene end was trimmed by 0 bases and the J gene end by 9 bases; junction bases not matched to a gene: 8. CDR3 bases: TGTGCCAGCAGCGTAGGGACAGGGTACACCGGTGAGCAGTTCTTC. As protein: CASSVGTGYTGEQFF.